Listed below are T cell receptor beta chains from one sample, sequenced in a study of shared clonotypes between healthy human individuals. TCRdb keeps only in-frame clones here, not all; method: immunoSEQ multiplex PCR. The sample includes under 700,000 clones, about 95% of them seen just once. The specimen sequenced was naive CD8+ T cells sorted from blood. The source of these receptors is a woman in her twenties or thirties in good health. Both conserved end residues are part of each CDR3. The D gene is left open where the match is weak. Size values are once, few and many counts, or a class for expanded clones, and some rows have none.

d_call cdr3_length j_call v_call clone_size cdr3_nt cdr3_aa
NA 13 TRBJ2-7 TRBV7-3 NA TGTGCCAGCAGCATAACGGAGCGAGATGAGCAGTACTTC CASSITERDEQYF
NA 12 TRBJ1-1 TRBV29-1 NA TGCAGCGTTGGTTCAGGGGCCGCTGAAGCTTTCTTT CSVGSGAAEAFF
TRBD1 15 TRBJ2-5 TRBV7-9 NA TGTGCCAGCAGACCAGGGGGCCGGTTTGATGAGACCCAGTACTTC CASRPGGRFDETQYF
NA 13 TRBJ2-7 TRBV29-1 NA TGCAGCGCCCTGGACCAGGGGACCTACGAGCAGTACTTC CSALDQGTYEQYF
NA 14 TRBJ2-7 TRBV27 NA TGTGCCAGCAGGACCGACAAATACAACTACGAGCAGTACTTC CASRTDKYNYEQYF
NA 13 TRBJ2-3 TRBV5-8 NA TGTGCCAGCTCCGATCAACCCGCAGATACGCAGTATTTT CASSDQPADTQYF
NA 13 TRBJ1-2 TRBV28 NA TGTGCCAGCAGTTTAACCAGGGACTATGGCTACACCTTC CASSLTRDYGYTF
NA 16 TRBJ1-3 TRBV9 NA TGTGCCAGCAGCGTAGGAGGAGGGAGCTCTGGAAACACCATATATTTT CASSVGGGSSGNTIYF
NA 12 TRBJ2-7 TRBV5-4 NA TGTGCCAGCAGCCCGGGAGAGGGCGAGCAGTACTTC CASSPGEGEQYF
NA 12 TRBJ2-7 TRBV28 NA TGTGCCAGCAGTCCCCACGGGTACGAGCAGTACTTC CASSPHGYEQYF
TRBD1 17 TRBJ2-7 TRBV15 NA TGTGCCACCAGCAGAGATTCGCAGGGGGCTAGAGGGTGCGAGCAGTACTTC CATSRDSQGARGCEQYF
NA 14 TRBJ2-7 TRBV6-5 NA TGTGCCAGCAGTTACTCACAGGGAGCCTACGAGCAGTACTTC CASSYSQGAYEQYF
NA 14 TRBJ2-3 TRBV9 once TGTGCCAGCAGCGTTGGAGGAGACACAGATACGCAGTATTTT CASSVGGDTDTQYF
TRBD1 15 TRBJ2-7 TRBV27 NA TGTGCCAGCTCCCCGCCGGGACAGGTCATAAGAGAGCAGTACTTC CASSPPGQVIREQYF
TRBD2 19 TRBJ2-7 TRBV29-1 NA TGCAGCGTTGTGAGGGGGACTAGCGGGAGGGCATATCCCTCCTACGAGCAGTACTTC CSVVRGTSGRAYPSYEQYF
NA 22 TRBJ2-1 TRBV7-8 NA TGTGCCAGCAGCCTAAACATACCGGGACATCTCCTGAAGGGTGGGTCCTACAATGAGCAGTTCTTC CASSLNIPGHLLKGGSYNEQFF
NA 16 TRBJ1-1 TRBV28 NA TGTGCCAGCAGTTACACTCTAAGGACCTTGAACACTGAAGCTTTCTTT CASSYTLRTLNTEAFF
TRBD1 14 TRBJ1-4 TRBV6-1 NA TGTGCCAGCACCTCCGGGACAGTAAGTGAAAAACTGTTTTTT CASTSGTVSEKLFF
NA 13 TRBJ2-7 TRBV27 NA TGTGCCAGCAGTTTAACGTCGAGCTACGAGCAGTACTTC CASSLTSSYEQYF
NA 13 TRBJ2-1 TRBV28 once TGTGCCAGCAGTTTTGAGGTGCACAATGAGCAGTTCTTC CASSFEVHNEQFF
TRBD1 16 TRBJ1-1 TRBV7-9 NA TGTGCCAGCAGCTCGGACAGGGGCGGTCAAGGGACTGAAGCTTTCTTT CASSSDRGGQGTEAFF
TRBD2 16 TRBJ2-7 TRBV5-1 once TGCGCCAGCAGCTGGGGACTAGCGGGATCCTCCTACGAGCAGTACTTC CASSWGLAGSSYEQYF
TRBD1 14 TRBJ2-7 TRBV9 once TGTGCCAGCAGCGCCGGGACAGGGGGGATCGAGCAGTACTTC CASSAGTGGIEQYF
NA 11 TRBJ2-7 TRBV18 NA TGTGCCAGCTCACCCGGCCTCGAGCAGTACTTC CASSPGLEQYF
TRBD2 13 TRBJ2-1 TRBV13 NA TGTGCCAGCAGCGCGGGACTAGGGAATGAGCAGTTCTTC CASSAGLGNEQFF
NA 14 TRBJ1-2 TRBV6-5 NA TGTGCCAGCAGTTTCCGGACAGCCCCCTATGGCTACACCTTC CASSFRTAPYGYTF
NA 14 TRBJ1-2 TRBV28 NA TGTGCCAGCAGTTTTTCGAGGACATACTATGGCTACACCTTC CASSFSRTYYGYTF